Below, one T cell receptor beta chain is given with its context. Which antigen it targets is not known. No base-level quality is on record; no much larger clone is a single base apart. This entry belongs to a study of Ad26.COV2.S vaccination and SARS-CoV-2 variants (dated by TCRdb to the early 2020s). At the level of the whole study: Vaccine-arm donors were drawn from COV1001, a multicentre, randomized, double-blind, placebo-controlled phase I-IIa trial of Ad26.COV2.S in healthy adults. Throughout the experiments and outcome assessment, investigators stayed blinded to trial group allocation. The specificity and breadth of SARS-CoV-2-reactive T cell receptors after Ad26.COV2.S vaccination were assessed by TCRbeta repertoire sequencing. The TCR-sequenced set comprised around 30 samples: around 20 Ad26.COV2.S vaccine recipients, 5 placebo recipients and 8 SARS-CoV-2 convalescent individuals. Ad26.COV2.S was given intramuscularly at 5x10^10 or 1x10^11 viral particles, as a single shot or as two shots 56 days apart. Trial participants were randomized into five groups of five, in which low-dose or high-dose Ad26.COV2.S was given once or twice, or placebo was given on both occasions.

The immunoSEQ Assay was used to sequence TCRbeta CDR3 regions. After extraction, genomic DNA underwent amplification by bias-controlled multiplex PCR, followed by high-throughput sequencing. Concerning the study's data processing: Collapsing and filtering of sequences were performed to quantify the absolute abundance of each unique TCRbeta CDR3 region. Usable DNA was measured by amplifying reference genes present in all nucleated cells, and TCRbeta template counts were normalized to that usable DNA to estimate T cell fraction. Repertoire TCRs were annotated as SARS-CoV-2-specific when V gene, CDR3 amino acid sequence and J gene were exactly matched to a known reactive TCR set. The reference SARS-CoV-2 TCR set was obtained from MIRA and was filtered for enrichment in COVID-19-positive ImmuneCODE repertoires, whereby public or cross-reactive TCRs were removed. Based on the MIRA antigens, annotated TCRs were further analysed at the level of specific ORF or position within ORF. Breadth was defined as the number of annotated unique rearrangements divided by the total number of unique productive rearrangements, and depth was defined as the summed frequency of the annotated unique rearrangements. Group comparisons of TCR breadth used two-sided Wilcoxon rank-sum tests. TCRdb mirrors the immuneACCESS table, restricted to in-frame sequences. Some clones are absent from its copies; in checked studies, under half trace to an unresolved V gene, and the reason for the others is unknown. D and trimming were read from the DNA, whereas the V and J calls and clone size are those reported in that table. This sample lists about 250,000 clones; around 88% were detected once. Together, the top ten hold 2.9% of the sample.

Points the paper makes about the study in general: The study was not powered for comparison of responses between vaccine doses or regimens. Spike-specific TCR breadth was higher in Ad26.COV2.S recipients than in placebo recipients (P = 0.0014). The authors noted that the TCR breadth and depth analyses may have underestimated total T cell responses. Vaccine and placebo recipients had comparable non-spike TCR breadth, which fits with the vaccine containing only spike. After vaccination, substantial breadth of spike-specific CD8+ and CD4+ T cell responses was reported.

The sample's treatment or condition label, in plain terms: roughly 20 received Ad26.COV2.S at low or high dose, single or two shots; 5 received placebo; per-sample allocation not given. Repertoires of vaccine and placebo recipients were sequenced from samples collected on day 63 after the first injection. Between 29 July and 7 August 2020, Cohort 1b enrolled fewer than 30 adults aged 18-55 years at one site in Boston, USA. Ad26.COV2.S was a replication-incompetent adenovirus type 26 vector expressing a prefusion-stabilized SARS-CoV-2 spike protein from the original Wuhan strain. Trimming takes 2 bases from V and 2 bases from J, and the germline ends sit 13 bases apart. The CDR3 numbers 16 residues from cysteine through phenylalanine. The CDR3 DNA has 48 bases and is translated from base 1. The germline V gene supplies CDR1 SGHRS and CDR2 YFSETQ.

Sequencing used peripheral blood, obtained in a trial of Ad26.COV2.S vaccine versus placebo. The V and J segments used are TRBV5-1 and TRBJ1-4; no D gene call is confident. The clonotype comes from a person aged 18-65 years who received the Ad26.COV2.S COVID-19 vaccine or a placebo. The sequence in DNA is TGCGCCAGCAGCTTAAACGGTCCGGGGACTAATGAAAAACTGTTTTTT. Its translation reads: CASSLNGPGTNEKLFF.